This T cell receptor (beta chain) was captured in a study of T cells in tuberculosis. Thawed, overnight-rested PBMC were stained with GMM-loaded CD1B tetramer, viability dye and anti-CD3, then sorted. C32 glucose monomycolate from Rhodococcus equi was loaded onto the CD1B tetramers. Tetramer-negative cells, some 95,000 per donor, were also sorted. Assay: immunoSEQ multiplex PCR; the TCRdb copy retains only in-frame clones and omits some. The data show some 90,000 clones, with approximately 90% seen just once and 1.5% to 2% held by the top ten. Germline CDR1 reads SGHNT; CDR2 reads YYREEE (reference sequence). The CDR3 covers 15 residues. The trim removed 3 bases at V and 9 bases at J, leaving 9 bases unmatched.

The rearrangement uses TRBV5-4 and TRBJ2-1; 10 positions match TRBD1. The sample taken for sequencing was CD1b-GMM tetramer-negative cells sorted from PBMCs. This clonotype originated in an adult woman with latent tuberculosis. CDR3 DNA sequence: TGTGCCAGCAGCTCCCCGGACAGGGGGTCGGGTGAGCAGTTCTTC. As protein: CASSSPDRGSGEQFF. Full variable domain (remainder filled in from reference TRBV5-4 and TRBJ2-1): ETGVTQSPTHLIKTRGQQVTLRCSSQSGHNTVSWYQQALGQGPQFIFQYYREEENGRGNFPPRFSGLQFPNYSSELNVNALELDDSALYLCASSSPDRGSGEQFFGPGTRLTVL.